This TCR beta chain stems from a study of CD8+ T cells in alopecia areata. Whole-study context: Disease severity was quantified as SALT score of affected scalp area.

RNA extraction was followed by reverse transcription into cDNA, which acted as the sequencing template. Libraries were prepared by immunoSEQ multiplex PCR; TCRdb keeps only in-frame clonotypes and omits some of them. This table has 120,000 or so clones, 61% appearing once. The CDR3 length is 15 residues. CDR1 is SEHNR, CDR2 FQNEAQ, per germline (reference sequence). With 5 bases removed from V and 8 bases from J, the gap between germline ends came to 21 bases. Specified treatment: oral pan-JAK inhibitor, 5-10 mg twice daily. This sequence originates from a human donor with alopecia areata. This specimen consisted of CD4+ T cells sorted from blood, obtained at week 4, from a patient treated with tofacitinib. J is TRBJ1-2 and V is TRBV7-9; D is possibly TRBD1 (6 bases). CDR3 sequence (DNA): TGTGCCAGCAGCCCTCGTCGGAGGGGGGCAGAGGGCTACACCTTC. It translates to CASSPRRRGAEGYTF. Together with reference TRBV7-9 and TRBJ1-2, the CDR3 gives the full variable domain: DTGVSQNPRHKITKRGQNVTFRCDPISEHNRLYWYRQTLGQGPEFLTYFQNEAQLEKSRLLSDRFSAERPKGSFSTLEIQRTEQGDSAMYLCASSPRRRGAEGYTFGSGTRLTVV.